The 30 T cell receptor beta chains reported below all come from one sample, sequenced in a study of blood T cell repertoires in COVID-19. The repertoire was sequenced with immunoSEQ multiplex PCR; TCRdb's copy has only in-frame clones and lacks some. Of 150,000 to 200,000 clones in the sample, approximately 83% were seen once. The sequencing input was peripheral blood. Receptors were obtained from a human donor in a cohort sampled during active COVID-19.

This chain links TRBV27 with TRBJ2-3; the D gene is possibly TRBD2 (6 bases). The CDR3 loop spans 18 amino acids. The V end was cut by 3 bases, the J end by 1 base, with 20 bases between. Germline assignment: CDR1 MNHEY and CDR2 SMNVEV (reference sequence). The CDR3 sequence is CASSFLGRGGGGTDTQYF. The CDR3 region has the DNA TGTGCCAGCAGTTTCCTTGGACGGGGAGGAGGAGGCACAGATACGCAGTATTTT.

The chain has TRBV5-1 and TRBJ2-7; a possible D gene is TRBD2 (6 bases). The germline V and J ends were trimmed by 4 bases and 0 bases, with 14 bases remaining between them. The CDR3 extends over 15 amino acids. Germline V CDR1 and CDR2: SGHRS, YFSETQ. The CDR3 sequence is CASSISAGSSYEQYF. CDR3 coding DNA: TGCGCCAGCAGCATAAGTGCGGGGAGCTCCTACGAGCAGTACTTC.

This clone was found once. Here the CDR3 DNA reads TGTGCCAGCAGCTCGAGGCGCGGGGAAGATGGCTACACCTTC. Encoded protein: CASSSRRGEDGYTF. The rearrangement links TRBV7-3 to TRBJ1-2; the D is unclear. V dropped 4 bases and J dropped 6 bases, with 15 bases sitting between them. The germline gives CDR1 SGHTA, CDR2 FQGTGA. The CDR3 runs 14 residues.

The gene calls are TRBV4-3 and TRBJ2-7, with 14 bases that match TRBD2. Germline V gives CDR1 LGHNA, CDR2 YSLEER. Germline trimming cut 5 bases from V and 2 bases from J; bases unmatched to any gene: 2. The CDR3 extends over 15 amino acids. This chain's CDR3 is CASSETSGGAYEQYF. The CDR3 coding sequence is TGCGCCAGCAGCGAGACTAGCGGGGGGGCCTACGAGCAGTACTTC.

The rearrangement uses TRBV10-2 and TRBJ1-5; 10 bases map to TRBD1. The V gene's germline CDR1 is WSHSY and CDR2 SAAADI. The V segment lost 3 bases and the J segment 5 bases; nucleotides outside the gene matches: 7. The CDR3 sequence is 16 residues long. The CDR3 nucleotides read TGCGCCAGCAGTGATGGGACAGGGGTAAGGGATCAGCCCCAGCATTTT. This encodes CASSDGTGVRDQPQHF.

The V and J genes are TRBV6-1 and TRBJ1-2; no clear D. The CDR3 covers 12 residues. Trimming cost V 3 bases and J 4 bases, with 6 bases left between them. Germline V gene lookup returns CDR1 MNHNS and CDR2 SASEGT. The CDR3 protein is CASSDRIYGYTF. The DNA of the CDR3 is TGTGCCAGCAGTGACAGGATCTATGGCTACACCTTC.

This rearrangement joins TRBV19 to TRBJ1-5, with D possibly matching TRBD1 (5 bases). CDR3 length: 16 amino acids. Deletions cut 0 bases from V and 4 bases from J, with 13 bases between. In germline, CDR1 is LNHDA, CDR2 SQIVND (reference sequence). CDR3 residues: CASSIEGGLVNQPQHF. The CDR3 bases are TGTGCCAGTAGTATAGAGGGGGGTCTTGTTAATCAGCCCCAGCATTTT.

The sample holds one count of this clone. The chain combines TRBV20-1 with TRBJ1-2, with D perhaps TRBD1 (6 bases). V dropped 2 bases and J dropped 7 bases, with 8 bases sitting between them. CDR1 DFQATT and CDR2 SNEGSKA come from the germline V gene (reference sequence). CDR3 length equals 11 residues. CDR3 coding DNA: TGCAGTGCTAGACTAGGGGGTGGCTACACCTTC. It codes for CSARLGGGYTF.

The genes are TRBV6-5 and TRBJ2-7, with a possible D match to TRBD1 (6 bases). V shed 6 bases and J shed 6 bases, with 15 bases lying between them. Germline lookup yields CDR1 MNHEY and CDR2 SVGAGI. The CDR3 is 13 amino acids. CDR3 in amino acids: CASRSGARGEQYF. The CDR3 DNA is TGTGCCAGCAGGTCAGGGGCCCGCGGCGAGCAGTACTTC.

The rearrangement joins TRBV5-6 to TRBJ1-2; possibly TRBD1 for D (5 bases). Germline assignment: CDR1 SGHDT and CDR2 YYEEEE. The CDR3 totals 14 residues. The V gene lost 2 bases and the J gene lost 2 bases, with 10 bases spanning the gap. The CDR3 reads CASSFSQGNYGYTF. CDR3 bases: TGTGCCAGCAGCTTCTCCCAGGGAAACTATGGCTACACCTTC.

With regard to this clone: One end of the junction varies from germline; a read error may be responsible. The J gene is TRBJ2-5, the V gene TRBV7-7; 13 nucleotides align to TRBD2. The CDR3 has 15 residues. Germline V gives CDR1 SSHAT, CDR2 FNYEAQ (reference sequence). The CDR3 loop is CASSPLAGGPETQYF. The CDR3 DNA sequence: TGTGCTAGCAGTCCACTAGCGGGAGGGCCGGAGACCCAGTACTTC.

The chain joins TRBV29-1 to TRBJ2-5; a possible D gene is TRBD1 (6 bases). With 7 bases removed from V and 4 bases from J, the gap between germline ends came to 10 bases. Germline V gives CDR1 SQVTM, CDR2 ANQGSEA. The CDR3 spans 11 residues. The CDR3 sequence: CSETRGETQYF. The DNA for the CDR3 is TGCAGCGAGACCAGGGGAGAGACCCAGTACTTC.

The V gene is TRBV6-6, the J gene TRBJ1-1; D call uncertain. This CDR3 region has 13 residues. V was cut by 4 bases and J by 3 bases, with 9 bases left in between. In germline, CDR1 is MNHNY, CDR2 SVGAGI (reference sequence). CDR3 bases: TGTGCCAGCAGTTCTGGACTGTACACTGAAGCTTTCTTT. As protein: CASSSGLYTEAFF.

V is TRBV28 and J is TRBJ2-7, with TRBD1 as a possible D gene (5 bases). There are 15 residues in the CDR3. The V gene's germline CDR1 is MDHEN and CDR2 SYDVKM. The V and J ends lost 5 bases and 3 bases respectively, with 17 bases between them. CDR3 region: CASSPPGWVGYEQYF. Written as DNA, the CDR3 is TGTGCCAGCAGTCCCCCAGGGTGGGTCGGCTACGAGCAGTACTTC.

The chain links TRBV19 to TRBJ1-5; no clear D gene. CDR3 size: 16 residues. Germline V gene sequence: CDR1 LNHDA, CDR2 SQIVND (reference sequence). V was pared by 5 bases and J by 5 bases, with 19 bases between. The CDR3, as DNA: TGTGCCAGTAGTTTCATAGGTTGGGGAGCTTATCAGCCCCAGCATTTT. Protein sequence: CASSFIGWGAYQPQHF.

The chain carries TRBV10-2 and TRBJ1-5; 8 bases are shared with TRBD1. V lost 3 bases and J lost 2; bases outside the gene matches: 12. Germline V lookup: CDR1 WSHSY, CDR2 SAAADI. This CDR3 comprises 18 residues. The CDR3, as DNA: TGCGCCAGCAGTGACCGAGACAGGGGCCGGGAGGGCAATCAGCCCCAGCATTTT. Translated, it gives CASSDRDRGREGNQPQHF.

The CDR3, as DNA: TGTGCCAGTAGTCCCGAGGGCGCGACCGGGGAGCTGTTTTTT. It specifies CASSPEGATGELFF. The chain is built from TRBV6-4 and TRBJ2-2; D might be TRBD2 (5 bases). V shed 9 bases and J shed 5 bases, with 16 bases lying between them. The germline V gene has CDR1 MRHNA and CDR2 SNTAGT. The CDR3 has 14 amino acids.

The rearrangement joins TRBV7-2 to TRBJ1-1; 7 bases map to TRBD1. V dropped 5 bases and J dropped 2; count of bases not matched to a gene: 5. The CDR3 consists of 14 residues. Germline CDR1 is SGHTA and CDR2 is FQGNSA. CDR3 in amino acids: CASSTQGGNTEAFF. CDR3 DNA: TGTGCCAGCAGCACCCAGGGGGGTAACACTGAAGCTTTCTTT.

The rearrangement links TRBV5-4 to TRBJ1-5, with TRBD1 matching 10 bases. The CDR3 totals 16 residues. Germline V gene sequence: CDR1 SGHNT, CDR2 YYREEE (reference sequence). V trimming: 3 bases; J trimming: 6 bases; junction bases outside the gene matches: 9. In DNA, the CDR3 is TGTGCCAGCAGCTCAACAGGGACAGGGGACTCTCAGCCCCAGCATTTT. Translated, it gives CASSSTGTGDSQPQHF.

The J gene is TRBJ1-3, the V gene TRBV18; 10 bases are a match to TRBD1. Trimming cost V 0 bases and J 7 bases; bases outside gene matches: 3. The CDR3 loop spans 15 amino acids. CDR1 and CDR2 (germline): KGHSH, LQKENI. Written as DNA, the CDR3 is TGTGCCAGCTCACCACCGGGACAGGGGTGGAACACCATATATTTT. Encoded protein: CASSPPGQGWNTIYF.

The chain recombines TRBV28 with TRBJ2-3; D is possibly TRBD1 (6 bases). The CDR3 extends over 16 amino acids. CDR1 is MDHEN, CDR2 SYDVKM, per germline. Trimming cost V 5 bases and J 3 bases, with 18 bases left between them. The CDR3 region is CASSPVLQGRTDTQYF. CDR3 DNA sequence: TGTGCCAGCAGTCCCGTTTTACAGGGAAGAACAGATACGCAGTATTTT.

For the CDR3, the DNA is TGCGCCAGCAGCCCTAGCTCCTACGAGCAGTACTTC. Amino acid sequence: CASSPSSYEQYF. The chain uses TRBV10-2 and TRBJ2-7; D uncertain. This CDR3 comprises 12 residues. The V and J ends lost 6 bases and 0 bases respectively, with 6 bases between them. CDR1 is WSHSY and CDR2 is SAAADI in the germline V gene.

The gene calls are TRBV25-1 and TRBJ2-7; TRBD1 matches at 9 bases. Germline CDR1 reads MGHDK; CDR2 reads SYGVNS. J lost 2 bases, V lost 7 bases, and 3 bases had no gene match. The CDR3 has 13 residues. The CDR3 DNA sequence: TGTGCCAGCAAACAGGGGGCCGCCTACGAGCAGTACTTC. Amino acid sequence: CASKQGAAYEQYF.

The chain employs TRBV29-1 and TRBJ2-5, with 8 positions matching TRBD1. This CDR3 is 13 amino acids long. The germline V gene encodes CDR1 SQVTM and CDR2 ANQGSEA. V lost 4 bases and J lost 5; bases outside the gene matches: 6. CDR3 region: CSVAGQGPETQYF. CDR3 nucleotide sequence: TGCAGCGTTGCTGGACAGGGTCCGGAGACCCAGTACTTC.

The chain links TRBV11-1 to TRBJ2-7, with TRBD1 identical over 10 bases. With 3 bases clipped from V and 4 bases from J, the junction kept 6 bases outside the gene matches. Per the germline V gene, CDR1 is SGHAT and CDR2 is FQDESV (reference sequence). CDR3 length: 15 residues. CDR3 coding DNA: TGTGCCAGCAGCTTTGCAAGACAGGGGGCTTACGAGCAGTACTTC. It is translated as CASSFARQGAYEQYF.

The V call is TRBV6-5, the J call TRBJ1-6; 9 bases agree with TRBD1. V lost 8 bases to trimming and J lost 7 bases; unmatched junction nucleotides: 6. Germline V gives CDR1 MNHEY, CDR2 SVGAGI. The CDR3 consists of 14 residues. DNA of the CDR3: TGTGCCAGCGGGCGGACAGGGGTGAATTCACCCCTCCACTTT. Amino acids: CASGRTGVNSPLHF.

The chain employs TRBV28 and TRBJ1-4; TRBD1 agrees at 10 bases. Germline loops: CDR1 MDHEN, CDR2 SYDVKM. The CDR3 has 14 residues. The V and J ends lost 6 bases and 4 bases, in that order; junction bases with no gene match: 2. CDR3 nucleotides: TGTGCCAGCAGGACAGGGGGCAGTAATGAAAAACTGTTTTTT. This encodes CASRTGGSNEKLFF.

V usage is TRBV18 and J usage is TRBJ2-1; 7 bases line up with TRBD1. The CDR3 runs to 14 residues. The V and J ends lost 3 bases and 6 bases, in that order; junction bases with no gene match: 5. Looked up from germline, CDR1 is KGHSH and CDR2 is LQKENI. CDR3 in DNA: TGTGCCAGCTCACCTTCAAGACAGGGCAATGAGCAGTTCTTC. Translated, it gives CASSPSRQGNEQFF. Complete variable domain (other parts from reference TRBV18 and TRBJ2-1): NAGVMQNPRHLVRRRGQEARLRCSPMKGHSHVYWYRQLPEEGLKFMVYLQKENIIDESGMPKERFSAEFPKEGPSILRIQQVVRGDSAAYFCASSPSRQGNEQFFGPGTRLTVL.

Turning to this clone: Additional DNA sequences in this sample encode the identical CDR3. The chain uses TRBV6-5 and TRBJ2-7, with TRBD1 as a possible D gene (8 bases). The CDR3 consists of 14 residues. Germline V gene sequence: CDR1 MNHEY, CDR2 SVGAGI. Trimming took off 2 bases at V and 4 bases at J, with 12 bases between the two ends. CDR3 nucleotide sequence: TGTGCCAGCAGTTACGACAGGGGAGGGTACGAGCAGTACTTC. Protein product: CASSYDRGGYEQYF.

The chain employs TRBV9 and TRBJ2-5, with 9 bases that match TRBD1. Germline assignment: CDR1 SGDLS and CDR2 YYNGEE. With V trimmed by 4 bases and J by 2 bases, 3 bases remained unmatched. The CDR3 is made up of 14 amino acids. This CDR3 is CASSLGTGQETQYF. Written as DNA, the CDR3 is TGTGCCAGCAGCCTCGGGACAGGGCAAGAGACCCAGTACTTC. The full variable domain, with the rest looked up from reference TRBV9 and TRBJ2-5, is DSGVTQTPKHLITATGQRVTLRCSPRSGDLSVYWYQQSLDQGLQFLIQYYNGEERAKGNILERFSAQQFPDLHSELNLSSLELGDSALYFCASSLGTGQETQYFGPGTRLLVL.